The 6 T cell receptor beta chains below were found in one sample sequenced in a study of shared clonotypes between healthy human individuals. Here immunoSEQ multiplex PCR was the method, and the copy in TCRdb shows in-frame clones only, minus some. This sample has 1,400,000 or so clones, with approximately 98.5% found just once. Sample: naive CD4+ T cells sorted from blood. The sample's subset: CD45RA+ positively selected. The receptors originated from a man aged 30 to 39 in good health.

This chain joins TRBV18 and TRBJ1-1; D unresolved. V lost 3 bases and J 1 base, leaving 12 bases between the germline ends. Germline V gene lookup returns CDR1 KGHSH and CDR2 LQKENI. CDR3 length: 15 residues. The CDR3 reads CASSPSWAENTEAFF. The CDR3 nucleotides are TGTGCCAGCTCACCGTCGTGGGCGGAGAACACTGAAGCTTTCTTT.

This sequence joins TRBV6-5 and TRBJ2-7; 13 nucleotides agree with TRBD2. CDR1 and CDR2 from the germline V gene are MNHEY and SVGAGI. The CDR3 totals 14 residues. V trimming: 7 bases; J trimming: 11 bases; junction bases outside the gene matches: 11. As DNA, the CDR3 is TGTGCCAGCAAGGGTGGACTAGCGGGAGAGCTAAAGTACTTC. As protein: CASKGGLAGELKYF.

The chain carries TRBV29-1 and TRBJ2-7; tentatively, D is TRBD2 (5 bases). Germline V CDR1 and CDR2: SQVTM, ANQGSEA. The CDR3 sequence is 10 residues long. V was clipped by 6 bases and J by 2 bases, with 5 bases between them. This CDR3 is CSVGAYEQYF. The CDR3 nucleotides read TGCAGCGTCGGGGCCTACGAGCAGTACTTC.

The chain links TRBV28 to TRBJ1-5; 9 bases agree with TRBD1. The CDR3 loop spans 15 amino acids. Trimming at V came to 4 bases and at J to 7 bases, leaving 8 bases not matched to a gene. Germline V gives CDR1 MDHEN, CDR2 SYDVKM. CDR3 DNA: TGTGCCAGCAGTTGGGGACAGGGAAAATTGCAGCCCCAGCATTTT. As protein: CASSWGQGKLQPQHF.

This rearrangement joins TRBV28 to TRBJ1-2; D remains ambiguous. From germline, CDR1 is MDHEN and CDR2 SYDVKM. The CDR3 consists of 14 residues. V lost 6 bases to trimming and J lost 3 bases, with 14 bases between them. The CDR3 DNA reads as TGTGCCAGCAGGACGACGGGAGGATACTATGGCTACACCTTC. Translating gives CASRTTGGYYGYTF.

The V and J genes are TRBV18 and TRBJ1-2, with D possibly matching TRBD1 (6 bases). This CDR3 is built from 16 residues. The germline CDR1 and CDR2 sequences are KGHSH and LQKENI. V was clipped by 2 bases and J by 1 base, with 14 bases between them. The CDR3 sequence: CASSPGDKRINYGYTF. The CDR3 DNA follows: TGTGCCAGCTCACCAGGGGACAAAAGAATTAACTATGGCTACACCTTC. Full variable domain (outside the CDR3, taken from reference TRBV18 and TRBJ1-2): NAGVMQNPRHLVRRRGQEARLRCSPMKGHSHVYWYRQLPEEGLKFMVYLQKENIIDESGMPKERFSAEFPKEGPSILRIQQVVRGDSAAYFCASSPGDKRINYGYTFGSGTRLTVV.